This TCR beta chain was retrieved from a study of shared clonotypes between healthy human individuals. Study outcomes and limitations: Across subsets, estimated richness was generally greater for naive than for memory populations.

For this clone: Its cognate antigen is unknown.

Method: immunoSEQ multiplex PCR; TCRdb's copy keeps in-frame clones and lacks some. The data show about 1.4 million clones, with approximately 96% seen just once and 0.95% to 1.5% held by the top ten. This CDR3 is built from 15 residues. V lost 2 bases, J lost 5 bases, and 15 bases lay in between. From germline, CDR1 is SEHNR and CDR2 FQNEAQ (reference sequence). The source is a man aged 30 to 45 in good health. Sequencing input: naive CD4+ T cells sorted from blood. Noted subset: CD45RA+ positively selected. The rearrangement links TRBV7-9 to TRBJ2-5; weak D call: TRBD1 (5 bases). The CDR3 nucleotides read TGTGCCAGCAGCTTACCTTCAGGGTTACGGGAGACCCAGTACTTC. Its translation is CASSLPSGLRETQYF.